This TCR beta chain was recovered during a study of cytomegalovirus exposure and HLA in healthy donors (dated by TCRdb to 2016 to 2017). The study in broad terms: In an earlier analysis of 587 of the donors, 250 to 300 Gb of sequence data and 100 million or so unique TCR beta sequences from about 179 million T cells were reported. Of the roughly 410 genotyped donors, roughly 80% were placed in the genetic ancestry cluster associated with self-reported Caucasian donors. Donor age, sex, ethnicity and CMV serostatus were compiled alongside the repertoire data. Among about 400 genotyped donors of the cohort, an average of approximately 200,000 unique TCR beta nucleotide sequences was sequenced per donor, of which about 18% were non-productive. In an earlier analysis of around 540 of the donors, high-throughput TCR beta sequencing was used to judge whether each TCR beta V gene segment behaved as functional or pseudogenic. Rather than using new phenotypic data, the later analysis identified candidate immune exposures from TCR beta sequences and from how often those sequences occurred across donors. Both class I and class II loci were covered by HLA typing, at four-digit resolution. High-throughput TCR immunosequencing, statistical association of individual TCRs with disease status, and machine learning were combined to predict cytomegalovirus infection status. Using immunosequencing, the study profiled T cell repertoires from approximately 700 subjects and related those repertoires to cytomegalovirus serostatus. All discovery cohort repertoires had been generated on a single sequencing platform. An early release covering 550 to 700 HLA-typed donors comprised about 290 gigabases of sequencing data and roughly 85 million unique TCR sequences. The study was designed to test whether signatures of past pathogen exposure could be identified by cataloging public T cell receptors. About five DR-DQ haplotypes were handled as single units for association and clustering, since linkage in the cohort was strong. In addition to the first cohort of around 670 subjects, a separate validation cohort of approximately 130 different subjects was used. To study patterns of TCR occurrence, a later analysis re-analyzed previously published TCR beta repertoires from around 670 donors and added high-resolution HLA genotyping. Genome-wide SNP genotypes for about 65% of the roughly 670 donors were used in a later genetic analysis, which treated that subset as a discovery cohort. Typing coverage differed by locus: A, B, C, DRB1 and DQB1 were typed in roughly 620-640 donors, DQA1 in roughly 500, DPA1 in some 600, and DPB1 in about 450.

What the study reported, not specific to this receptor: According to a later analysis, most CMV-associated TCR beta chains appeared to be HLA-restricted, and the HLA associations seemed to be driven largely by CMV exposure. Cytomegalovirus status was reported to be diagnosed by the classifier with high specificity and sensitivity in both the original and validation cohorts. When HLA alleles, especially DR and DQ, strongly co-occurred, attributing TCR associations to individual alleles was difficult. V-gene and J-gene trimming of TCR beta chains was associated with a missense DCLRE1C variant in a later genetic analysis, and the association was replicated in an independent cohort. The earlier analysis of around 600 of the donors excluded roughly 16 rarely observed V segments, including chromosome 9 orphons, because counts were too low. In a later analysis, TCR association rates were found to vary across HLA loci, with the most associated TCRs seen for DRB1 alleles and the fewest for HLA-C alleles. A later genetic analysis reported fewer N-insertions in productive TCRs among donors in an Asian-associated ancestry cluster than the roughly 640-donor mean. A further reported finding was that TCR beta sequences accurately predicted the HLA-A and HLA-B alleles for most subjects in the first cohort. Most TCR sequences were observed very rarely across donors, whereas some public TCRs were present in many individuals. Three of the identified cytomegalovirus-associated TCR beta chains were confirmed in vitro to be specific for cytomegalovirus antigens. In an earlier analysis of a few hundred of the donors, most TCR beta V segments were observed in productive rearrangements about 87% or about 30% of the time, broadly matching IMGT annotations. A cluster of highly shared sequence variants was judged likely to represent a technical artifact of the sequencing pipeline. Because the 87-base-pair reads could not distinguish some IMGT-functional V segments, including TRBV6-2 and TRBV6-3, those segments were excluded. The study gave a list of some 150 TCR beta chains associated with cytomegalovirus. Presence/absence analyses assumed roughly uniform sequencing depth across donors, an assumption that may not hold. According to a later analysis, parvovirus B19, influenza, CMV and Epstein-Barr virus appeared linked to several top co-occurrence clusters. In a later analysis, HLA-associated TCR beta chains were found to be more clonally expanded and to have lower generation probabilities than equally common non-associated chains. The cohort was sequenced for TCR beta chains only, and without alpha or paired-chain data the features that could be detected were limited. Because some donors lacked HLA typing at each locus, the association tests relied only on the typed subset. According to the authors, the approach could potentially be generalized to other disease states and immunological phenotypes. CMV serostatus was the only immune exposure information available for the cohort. Correlated functional status among segregating V segments might reflect linkage disequilibrium, but an unknown experimental factor could not be ruled out. Specific HLA alleles were associated with over 15,000 TCR beta sequences at a false discovery rate of 0.05 in a later analysis.

Notes on this clone: Its antigen is currently not known. No much larger clone exists at a distance of one base, and base qualities are not known.

The cohort comprised under 700 healthy bone marrow donors. At the time of sampling, all cohort members were nominally healthy, though unrecorded immune exposures were likely present. The donor tested CMV seronegative and was one of the 352 seronegative cohort members. Each donor provided a peripheral blood sample, and peripheral blood mononuclear cells were used for TCR beta sequencing. The Qiagen DNeasy Blood Extraction Kit was used to extract genomic DNA from the blood cell samples. Receptor libraries were prepared by the immunoSEQ multiplex PCR assay. For the multiplex PCR, a mixture combining 60 forward primers for TCR Vbeta segments and 13 reverse primers for TCR Jbeta segments was used. The CDR3 region of rearranged TCR beta genes was amplified from genomic DNA by a multiplex PCR assay. The amplified TCR beta libraries were sequenced on the Illumina HiSeq System as 87-base-pair reads. The study's own analysis went as follows. Across the roughly 600 repertoires, a later analysis counted tens of millions of unique TCR beta chains, roughly 11 million of which were shared by at least two donors. A nearest-neighbor algorithm error-corrected the raw reads and collapsed the reads into unique sequences, merging closely related sequences to remove PCR and sequencing errors. V, D and J gene segments were assigned by aligning CDR3 sequences to IMGT reference sequences. For a sequence to be retained, a match of at least six nucleotides to both a V gene segment and a J gene segment was required. A rearrangement counted as productive if the CDR3 had no stop codons and remained in frame with V and J, and every other rearrangement counted as non-productive. CDR3 was defined according to IMGT convention as the region running from the second conserved V-encoded cysteine to the conserved J-encoded phenylalanine. The earlier analysis of some 540 of the donors excluded any sequence lacking an unambiguous match to a single V gene segment. In an earlier analysis of approximately 500 of the donors, a V segment was called functional when productive rearrangements were above 56.7%, and segregating when the standard deviation between donors exceeded 5%. A statistical classification framework was built to diagnose cytomegalovirus status from the catalog of TCR beta chain sequences. V and J gene assignment, in a later analysis, came from comparing TCR nucleotide sequences with IMGT/GENE-DB human TR gene sequences. A later analysis assigned CDR3 sequences and most-parsimonious VDJ recombination scenarios with the TCRdist pipeline. In a later analysis, each TCR beta chain was defined by its CDR3 amino acid sequence together with its V-gene family, and reads without a unique V-gene family were excluded. A later analysis removed 550 to 650 highly shared, low-generation-probability nucleotide sequences to deal with suspected cross-contamination and a sequencing artifact. In a later analysis, a clonal expansion index for each public chain was calculated from normalized within-repertoire ranks of inferred template counts. Generation probabilities in a later analysis came from a VDJ recombination model fitted to out-of-frame rearrangements, and those results were checked against IGoR. In a later analysis, hypergeometric tests were used to score TCR-TCR, TCR-HLA and TCR-CMV co-occurrence, with a repertoire-size bias correction applied to TCR pairs. In a later analysis, false discovery rates were estimated by permuting HLA or CMV assignments 20 times. In a later analysis, co-occurring TCRs were grouped using DBSCAN, with TCRdist sequence similarity added in when clustering inside HLA-allele-positive subsets. Repertoires with fewer than 30,000 or more than 120,000 public chains, plus five repertoires with anomalous nucleotide sharing, were excluded from co-occurrence clustering. What TCRdb holds here is the immuneACCESS table cut down to in-frame rearrangements. Part of the clones is not present; checked against another copy, under half of the missing clones reflect an unresolved V gene, and the others are unexplained. Clone size and the V and J calls come from that table; the DNA yielded D and trimming. The table for this sample lists some 200,000 clones; approximately 85% of them were counted only once. The ten largest account for 0.7% to 0.95% of the sample.

CDR1 is given as MNHEY and CDR2 as SMNVEV, both from the germline V gene (reference sequence). Inclusive of the bounding cysteine and phenylalanine, the CDR3 is 13 residues long. Only the CDR3 region is kept as DNA, spanning 39 bases read in frame from base 1. V loses 8 bases, J loses 2 bases, and the germline ends lie 13 bases apart. The sequenced material came from PBMCs. The rearranged chain carries TRBV27 and TRBJ2-7; the D gene is perhaps TRBD2, on 5 matching bases. This receptor was identified in a woman between 18 and 29 years old in good health and CMV-seronegative. Here the CDR3 is given as CASLKADTYEQYF. The DNA sequence is given as TGTGCCAGCCTCAAAGCGGATACCTACGAGCAGTACTTC.